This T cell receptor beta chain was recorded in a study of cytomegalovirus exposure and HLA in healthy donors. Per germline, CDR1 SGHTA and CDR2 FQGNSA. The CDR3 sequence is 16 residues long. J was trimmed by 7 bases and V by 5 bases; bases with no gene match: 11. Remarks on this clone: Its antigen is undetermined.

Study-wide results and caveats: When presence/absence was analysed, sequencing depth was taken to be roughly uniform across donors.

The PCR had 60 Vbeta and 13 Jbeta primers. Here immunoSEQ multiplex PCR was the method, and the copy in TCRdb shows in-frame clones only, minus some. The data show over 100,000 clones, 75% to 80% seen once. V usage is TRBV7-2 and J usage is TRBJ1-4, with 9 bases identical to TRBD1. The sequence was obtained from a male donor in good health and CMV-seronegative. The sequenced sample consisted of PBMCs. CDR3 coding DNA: TGTGCCAGCAGCGCCAGAGGCGGGACAGGGACTGAAAAACTGTTTTTT. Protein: CASSARGGTGTEKLFF.